This section outlines one T cell receptor beta chain sequence together with its context. This clonotype appeared a few times. No antigen is known for it. Base qualities are not provided; no much larger clone lies one nucleotide away. This sample is part of a study of regulatory T cells in long-lasting Graves disease (dated by TCRdb to the early 2020s). Regarding the study in general: Patients with newly diagnosed Graves' disease had been on antithyroid drugs for under 3 months. Persistent Graves' disease patients were compared with newly diagnosed Graves' disease patients by peripheral blood TCR sequencing and RNA sequencing. The study took place in China and was registered as a clinical trial. A total of roughly 35 samples were covered by TCR sequencing, comprising approximately 13 persistent and around 20 newly diagnosed Graves' disease patients. The study at large found these results: Sequencing and analysis were limited to the TCR beta chain. The authors noted that the small sample size was a limitation that may lower accuracy. Preferential use of TRBV28, TRBJ1-2 and TRBJ2-5 was observed in persistent disease, whereas TRBV20-1 and TRBJ2-1 were favored in newly diagnosed disease. Peripheral blood alone was examined, since thyroid tissue, which constituted the primary lesion, could not be accessed. Compared with newly diagnosed patients, patients with persistent Graves' disease had lower TCR Shannon entropy and fewer highly expanded clones, which suggests clonal expansion. Persistent patients shared more public clonotypes among themselves (more than 2,500) than newly diagnosed patients did (over 950).

Library construction relied on multiplex PCR. Sequencing used an Illumina HiSeq 4000. TCR beta libraries were built with iRepertoire HTBI primers and Arm-PCR amplification of CDR3 regions. Before sequencing, the PCR products underwent gel purification. The authors' pipeline ran thus. Across samples, about 63 TRBV and 15 or so TRBJ segments were identified and used for gene usage analysis of CDR3 amino acid clonotypes. Filtered high-quality paired reads were merged into contigs using COPE and FqMerger. BLAST was used to align contigs to IMGT TRBV, TRBD and TRBJ reference genes, with CDR3 defined following IMGT. Clonotypes above 0.1% frequency were classified as highly expanded clones. Shannon entropy was used to measure repertoire diversity, and the Gini coefficient was used to measure V-J evenness. Clonotypes shared by more than one individual were considered public. TCRdb handled the public reads itself, with Q25 trimming in fastp and clone calling in MiXCR, and kept productive beta chains. For every CDR3 protein sequence, its rows merge into one entry that carries the most common genes and DNA. In this record, the V and J calls reflect TCRdb's handling and not the investigators' own analysis. The sample contains 350,000 to 450,000 distinct CDR3 sequences, 15% of them found a single time. The ten largest clonotypes hold about 8% of the sample.

Reading the label with the study, this specimen's time point is: newly diagnosed GD, antithyroid drugs for less than 3 months. RNA was extracted from PBMCs in TRIzol for both TCR sequencing and RNA sequencing. Graves' disease was diagnosed according to American Thyroid Association guidelines. Recruitment of patients was carried out at an endocrinology department in Xi'an, China. Each patient gave around 9.2 milliliters of peripheral blood, collected in an EDTA anticoagulant tube. Ficoll Paque Plus density gradient separation was used to isolate PBMCs, and no additional T cell sorting was done. RNA quality was checked with an Agilent 2100 Bioanalyzer and agarose gel, and concentration with a NanoDrop 2000. A distance of 10 bases separates the germline ends of V and J, which lose 4 bases and 1 base respectively. Taken from cysteine to phenylalanine, the CDR3 has 13 residues. Only CDR3 DNA is held: 39 bases, read in frame from base 1. Reading the germline V gene (reference sequence) gives CDR1 GTSNPN and CDR2 SVGIG.

These data were also filed under a second study, of T cells in Graves' hyperthyroidism and ophthalmopathy. That second publication adds: Stable Graves' hyperthyroidism was defined as no progression to ophthalmopathy during 18 months of follow-up. Hyperthyroidism patients were newly diagnosed, with disease duration under 2 months, and aged 18 to 65 years. Any patient with an uncontrolled infection, another autoimmune disease, pregnancy or lactation was excluded. Clinical symptoms, serum thyroxine and TRAb, thyroid ultrasound, and orbital computed tomography formed the basis for the diagnoses. The first round of RT-PCR for the TCR CDR3 was performed with the HTBI primer set and the Qiagen OneStep RT-PCR kit. Most expanded thyroid clonotypes (frequency above 0.001) were also found in blood, which suggests that blood repertoires may mirror thyroid immune responses. A 13 V-J signature model separated ophthalmopathy from stable hyperthyroidism, with roughly 88% sensitivity and 81.08% specificity in cross-validation and 80%/75% in testing. During validation, the model predicted progression to ophthalmopathy a median of around six months ahead of onset, with roughly 65% sensitivity and more than 72% specificity. A discovery cohort of about 96 patients, about 43 with Graves' ophthalmopathy and approximately 57 with stable Graves' hyperthyroidism, was used to find distinguishing TCR V-J signatures. Whether ophthalmopathy could be predicted prospectively was tested in an independent validation cohort made up of under 20 hyperthyroidism patients plus 17 patients who later progressed to ophthalmopathy. The 80 to 100 discovery patients were randomly divided into training and test sets at a 7:3 ratio. In addition, the study compared T-cell repertoires in thyroid tissue and in blood from roughly 6 Graves' hyperthyroidism patients. After blood sampling, hyperthyroidism patients were treated with methimazole at a starting dose of 30 mg daily, and ophthalmopathy patients were treated with high-dose intravenous methylprednisolone. The libraries were constructed in a second round of multiplex PCR and then size-selected and purified. The libraries were sequenced on an Illumina HiSeq2000 using paired-end 100 bp reads. SOAPnuke was used to process the raw data, throwing out any read that contained adapters or uncalled bases, had a mean Phred below 15, or lacked an exact constant-primer or identifier match. High-quality paired reads were merged using COPE v1.2.5, and each unique nucleotide sequence was defined as a clonotype. MiTCR v1.1 was used to align clonotypes to the IMGT TRBV, TRBD and TRBJ reference segments. The analysis included only V-J combinations with a frequency above 0.0001, which together covered around 99% of the repertoires. The TCS score was defined as the ratio of F50 (clonal expansion) to E x V (chaos), calculated using BLOSUM62-based TCRdist between CDR3 peptides within each V-J. Welch's t-statistics and random forest reduced some 510 V-J features to roughly 13, which were used in a naive Bayes classifier (R e1071). Sample size was not statistically predetermined, and blinding of investigators to group allocation was not performed. According to the paper, TCR Vbeta CDR3 sequencing was carried out on over 130 peripheral blood samples, which came from approximately 41 ophthalmopathy, 70 to 80 hyperthyroidism and roughly 17 progressor patients.

The sequencing here drew on peripheral blood mononuclear cells (PBMCs), taken at new diagnosis, from a patient treated with antithyroid drugs. The chain is made from TRBV30 and TRBJ1-1, with no reliable assignment of the D segment. This sequence was found in a woman aged 35 to 49 with Graves disease. Donor details come from another sample of the same person, matched by shared clones. The nucleotides are TGTGCCTGGAACGGGCAAGCGAACACTGAAGCTTTCTTT. Its protein reads: CAWNGQANTEAFF. Extended through the reference TRBV30 and TRBJ1-1 proteins, this CDR3 yields the full variable domain: SQTIHQWPATLVQPVGSPLSLECTVEGTSNPNLYWYRQAAGRGLQLLFYSVGIGQISSEVPQNLSASRPQDRQFILSSKKLLLSDSGFYLCAWNGQANTEAFFGQGTRLTVV.